This T cell receptor beta chain was profiled in a study of blood T cell repertoires in COVID-19. Across the whole study: Donors in the United States, Italy and Spain gave samples during acute or convalescent COVID-19. The cDNA or gDNA used as material had been derived from T cells, B-cell-depleted T cells, or PBMCs.

The CDR3 runs to 15 residues. The V end was cut by 5 bases, the J end by 10 bases, with 20 bases between. The germline gives CDR1 SGHAT, CDR2 FQNNGV. Original analysis: Amplification of reference gene primers was used by the study to estimate nucleated cell counts. This table comes from immunoSEQ multiplex PCR, and its TCRdb copy is limited to in-frame clones, with some not included. D and trimming were read from the DNA, whereas the V and J calls and clone size are those reported in that table. The sample records around 77,000 clones, about nine tenths being singletons. This clone has a single count.

The J gene is TRBJ1-4, the V gene TRBV11-2, with D possibly being TRBD1 (5 bases). The source material was peripheral blood. The receptor's source is a man in his 70s with active or convalescent COVID-19. The CDR3 sequence: CASSGSGFSGGKLFF. CDR3 sequence (DNA): TGTGCCAGCAGCGGAAGCGGGTTCTCCGGGGGAAAACTGTTTTTT.